This T cell receptor beta chain was retrieved from a study of Ad26.COV2.S vaccination and SARS-CoV-2 variants. Study as a whole: This donor came from the COV1001 trial of Ad26.COV2.S.

Trimming took 4 bases from V and 6 from J, leaving 7 bases between them. The length of the CDR3 is 11 residues. The germline V gene encodes CDR1 SGHDN and CDR2 FVKESK. This clone has just a few counts. The antigen is not known. Study-wide results and caveats: People who got the vaccine had more spike-specific TCR breadth than people who got placebo. Researchers reported similar non-spike TCR breadth in vaccine and placebo recipients.

The treatment is: roughly 18 received Ad26.COV2.S at low or high dose, single or two shots; roughly 5 received placebo; per-sample allocation not given. Collection of the samples took place on day 63 after the first injection of vaccine or placebo. An adult aged 18-55 years in Boston served as the donor. This table comes from immunoSEQ multiplex PCR, and its TCRdb copy is limited to in-frame clones, with some not included. The sample holds some 370,000 clones; about 83% are singletons and the top ten take just under 7.5%. The sequenced sample was peripheral blood, obtained in a trial of Ad26.COV2.S vaccine versus placebo. V is TRBV14 and J is TRBJ2-7; D is perhaps TRBD1 or TRBD2 (5 bases each). This receptor was taken from a person between 18 and 65 years old who received the Ad26.COV2.S COVID-19 vaccine or a placebo. The CDR3 protein is CASSLGGEQYF. The CDR3 DNA is TGTGCCAGCAGCCTTGGGGGCGAGCAGTACTTC.